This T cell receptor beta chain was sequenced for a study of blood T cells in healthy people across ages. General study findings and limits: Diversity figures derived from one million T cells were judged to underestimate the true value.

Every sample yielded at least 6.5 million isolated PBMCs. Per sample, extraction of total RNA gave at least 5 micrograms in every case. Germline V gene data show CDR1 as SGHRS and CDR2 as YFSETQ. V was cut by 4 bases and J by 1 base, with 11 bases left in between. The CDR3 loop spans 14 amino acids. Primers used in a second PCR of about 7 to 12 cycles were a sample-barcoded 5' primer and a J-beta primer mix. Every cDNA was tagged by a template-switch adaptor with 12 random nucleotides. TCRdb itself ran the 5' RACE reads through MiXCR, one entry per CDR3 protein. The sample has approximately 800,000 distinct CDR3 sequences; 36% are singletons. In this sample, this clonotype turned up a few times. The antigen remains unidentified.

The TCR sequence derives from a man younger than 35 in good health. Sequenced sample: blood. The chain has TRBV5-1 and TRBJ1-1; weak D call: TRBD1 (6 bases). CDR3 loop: CASSPWGANTEAFF. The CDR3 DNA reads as TGCGCCAGCAGCCCGTGGGGGGCGAACACTGAAGCTTTCTTT.